One TCR beta chain is described in this entry. These data originate in a study of cytomegalovirus exposure and HLA in healthy donors. About the research overall: A subsequent analysis stated that the 120 validation repertoires were run on the same platform as the approximately 660 first-cohort repertoires.

V lost 2 bases and J 7 bases, leaving 14 bases between the germline ends. The germline gives CDR1 MDHEN, CDR2 SYDVKM. The CDR3 contains 14 residues. Sequenced by immunoSEQ multiplex PCR; TCRdb stores in-frame clones only, minus some. The profile shows tens of thousands of clones, 85% to 95% of them singletons. The sequence was collected from a man aged 18 to 30 in good health and CMV-seropositive. This rearrangement joins TRBV28 to TRBJ1-2; tentative D call: TRBD1 (6 bases). The specimen was PBMCs. In DNA form, the CDR3 reads TGTGCCAGCAGTTTACCCTACAGGGTGCGTGGCTACACCTTC. Translation: CASSLPYRVRGYTF.